This T cell receptor (beta chain) was sequenced during a study of identical twins (dated by TCRdb to between 2015 and 2016). Regarding the research as a whole: To test whether fetal clonotypes persist, this study deep-sequenced TCR alpha and beta repertoires from monozygotic twins, from unrelated adults of various ages, and from cord blood. To rule out contamination, the twin experiments were replicated at different times with different library preparation protocols.

The investigation overall reported the following: Invariant T cells such as MAIT and iNKT could partly confound zero-insertion analyses, though diverse VJ usage argued against this for most clonotypes. Out-of-frame TCR alpha sharing in monozygotic twins was systematically underestimated by recombination models, whereas sharing between unrelated individuals was in agreement with the recombination models. Because the same donors could not be followed over many years, the conclusions depended on cross-sectional statistical analysis. Excess twin sharing in beta out-of-frame sequences was weaker because fewer shared sequences lowered the signal-to-noise ratio. Fewer insertions were carried by abundant cord blood beta clonotypes; a weaker similar trend was observed in young adult naive repertoires, while no such trend was observed in memory repertoires. Compared with coincidental sharing between unrelated individuals, an excess of low generation-probability sequences was observed among out-of-frame TCR alpha sequences shared between twins.

This clonotype was observed many times. Its antigen is not yet known. Within one base of it there is no much larger clone, and no base qualities were kept. Every donor in the study was a healthy Caucasian. Three pairs of female monozygotic twins, all aged 18 to 29 years, were included in the twin cohort. Peripheral blood mononuclear cells were used as the source from which RNA for TCR libraries was isolated. Via the germline V gene (reference sequence), CDR1 is DFQATT and CDR2 SNEGSKA. Trimming takes 6 bases off V and 4 bases off J; junction bases not matched to a gene: 8. The CDR3 goes from the cysteine to the phenylalanine over 13 residues. The CDR3 DNA has 39 bases and is translated from base 1. Libraries came from 5' RACE. Sequencing took place on an Illumina HiSeq 2000. A universal primer binding site was introduced by template switching, and a unique molecular identifier was present in the final cDNA, enabling accurate counting of TCR cDNA molecules. Specific primers in the conserved constant-segment region were used to synthesize first-strand cDNA for the TCR alpha and beta chains. To control for contamination, each cDNA library was double barcoded with a SMART-Mk sample barcode plus Illumina barcodes. TruSeq adapter sequences, together with Illumina sample barcodes, were added in two successive PCR steps. TCR alpha and beta cDNA libraries were sequenced on the Illumina HiSeq platform with custom primers. As for the authors' bioinformatics: MiGEC processed the raw reads to extract unique molecular identifiers, while MiXCR was used to determine the CDR3 positions. Recombination models were inferred per individual with the repgenHMM and IGoR tools using an EM algorithm. The analysis of shared clonotypes was done with the tcR package in R, with sharing normalized by the product of cloneset sizes. Out-of-frame nonproductive sequences were analyzed to study raw recombination free of thymic and clonal selection effects. TCRdb reanalyzed the raw reads on its own, using fastp at Q25 for trimming and MiXCR for clone calling, and kept in-frame beta chains. Each record represents a unique CDR3 protein, reported with the most common genes and DNA among its rows. TCRdb, not the original authors, processed these V and J calls. In this sample the table shows 650,000 to 800,000 distinct CDR3 sequences, more than 6.5% of which occur a single time. The ten top clones hold roughly 0.9% of the sample.

In addition, the sample was reused for a study of yellow fever vaccine responses in identical twins. The second study's authors report: According to the authors, in identical twins the way T cells responded to vaccination appeared partly convergent and partly personalized. In the study, vaccine-responding T cell clones were precisely tracked in identical twins.

The rearrangement joined TRBV20-1 to TRBJ1-1; 7 of the junction bases match TRBD1. Sequences were obtained from PBMCs. The receptor was isolated from a woman aged 18 to 35 in good health. The CDR3 region: CSASGGGVTEAFF. In nucleotides, the sequence is TGCAGTGCCTCAGGAGGGGGCGTCACTGAAGCTTTCTTT.